The present T cell receptor beta chain was sequenced within a study of OX40 agonist ivuxolimab in advanced cancers. The germline gives CDR1 SGHDT, CDR2 YYEEEE. The CDR3 covers 12 residues. The V end lost 2 bases, the J end lost 4 bases, and 6 bases lay between the germline ends. Comments on this clone: Antigen unknown.

Measured with immunoSEQ multiplex PCR; TCRdb has only the in-frame clones, and not every one. The sample lists about 50,000 clones; approximately 89% were seen once. The study's findings and limits: Relative to CD4+ cells, CD8+ T cells on average had more expanded clones.

This sequence was found in an adult with an advanced solid tumor such as melanoma, head and neck, liver or kidney cancer. The input for sequencing was CD4+ or CD8+ T cells sorted from blood, taken in a trial of the OX40 agonist ivuxolimab. V usage is TRBV5-6 and J usage is TRBJ1-1; D not resolved. The CDR3 loop is CASSFGSTEAFF. In DNA form, the CDR3 reads TGTGCCAGCAGCTTTGGGAGCACTGAAGCTTTCTTT.